This entry features one TCR beta chain sequence. As yet, its antigen is unknown. Via MiXCR, TCRdb re-called the reads, giving one row per CDR3 protein. The table records about 83,000 distinct CDR3 sequences, less than 30% of them present only once. This entry comes from a study of T cell repertoires in cytomegalovirus infection. Whole-study context: Peptides in the study included HLA-C-restricted and HLA-B-restricted CMV epitopes. Signatures in public TCR beta sequences pointed to both CMV infection and matching HLA type. Study-level results: HLA-C-restricted CMV-specific TCR beta clonotypes were dominant in the ex vivo response. CMV carriers having the relevant HLA were flagged by cumulative public TCR beta family frequency.

The germline CDR1 and CDR2 sequences are SEHNR and FQNEAQ (reference sequence). J was trimmed by 2 bases and V by 3 bases; bases with no gene match: 3. This CDR3 spans 14 amino acids. This receptor was obtained from a human donor in good health (CMV status not recorded). Some clones in this sample may be carry-over from other donors' samples. The input for sequencing was CD8+ T cells from cultured PBMCs, taken from culture after CMV antigen stimulation. The chain has TRBV7-9 and TRBJ2-5; 7 bases line up with TRBD1. CDR3 amino acids: CASSFPDRQETQYF. CDR3 sequence (DNA): TGTGCCAGCAGCTTCCCGGACAGGCAAGAGACCCAGTACTTC. Looking up the rest from reference TRBV7-9 and TRBJ2-5 gives the full variable domain: DTGVSQNPRHKITKRGQNVTFRCDPISEHNRLYWYRQTLGQGPEFLTYFQNEAQLEKSRLLSDRFSAERPKGSFSTLEIQRTEQGDSAMYLCASSFPDRQETQYFGPGTRLLVL.